These T cell receptor beta chains were read from a single sample in a study of T cell responses to AZD1222 COVID-19 vaccine. Method: immunoSEQ multiplex PCR; TCRdb's copy keeps in-frame clones and lacks some. The profile shows 100,000 to 120,000 clones, about 80% of them singletons. Sample: peripheral blood, taken on day 0 of AZD1222 vaccination. The receptors shown here come from an adult in good health. Each CDR3 is given with its conserved first and last residue. Each record gives: clone size, D gene, J gene, V gene, CDR3 protein, CDR3 DNA. D genes are given only for firm matches. Only part of the rows carry a size: once, few, many, or a class if the clone is expanded.

.,TRBD2,TRBJ2-4,TRBV11-2,CASSLDDTSAGSKNIQYF,TGTGCCAGCAGCTTAGATGATACTAGCGCTGGGTCCAAAAACATTCAGTACTTC
.,.,TRBJ1-6,TRBV12-5,CASGLVLGRINSPLHF,TGTGCTAGTGGTTTGGTACTCGGCAGGATTAATTCACCCCTCCACTTT
.,.,TRBJ2-7,TRBV7-9,CASSLGGQNYEQYF,TGTGCCAGCAGCTTAGGCGGTCAAAACTACGAGCAGTACTTC
.,.,TRBJ1-6,TRBV6-5,CASSFPNSPLHF,TGTGCCAGCAGTTTTCCGAATTCACCCCTCCACTTT
.,TRBD1,TRBJ2-7,TRBV9,CASSSGGYSYEQYF,TGTGCCAGCAGTTCAGGGGGCTACTCCTACGAGCAGTACTTC
.,.,TRBJ2-5,TRBV12-5,CASGPNRGGNQETQYF,TGTGCTAGTGGTCCGAACAGAGGGGGTAACCAAGAGACCCAGTACTTC
.,TRBD2,TRBJ2-7,TRBV5-4,CASSSGAGGQTYEQYF,TGTGCCAGCAGCTCTGGTGCGGGGGGCCAAACCTACGAGCAGTACTTC
.,TRBD1,TRBJ1-1,TRBV5-6,CASSLVPTGVEAFF,TGTGCCAGCAGCTTGGTCCCGACAGGGGTTGAAGCTTTCTTT
.,TRBD2,TRBJ2-3,TRBV15,CATSRDNEGSGGEVDTQYF,TGTGCCACCAGCAGAGATAATGAGGGTAGCGGGGGGGAGGTGGATACGCAGTATTTT
.,.,TRBJ1-2,TRBV29-1,CSVNPPTANYGYTF,TGCAGCGTAAATCCTCCGACAGCTAACTATGGCTACACCTTC
.,TRBD1,TRBJ2-5,TRBV7-8,CASSSTGTGPQETQYF,TGTGCCAGCAGCTCGACCGGGACAGGCCCGCAAGAGACCCAGTACTTC
.,TRBD1,TRBJ1-2,TRBV5-6,CASSAGSGQIYGYTF,TGTGCCAGCAGCGCCGGGTCGGGACAGATCTATGGCTACACCTTC
.,TRBD2,TRBJ2-2,TRBV14,CASSRWTSGDFTGELFF,TGTGCCAGCAGCCGGTGGACTAGCGGGGATTTCACCGGGGAGCTGTTTTTT
once,.,TRBJ1-4,TRBV19,CASSMRPTSTATNEKLFF,TGTGCCAGTAGTATGAGGCCAACGTCGACTGCAACTAATGAAAAACTGTTTTTT
.,.,TRBJ1-1,TRBV19,CASKGTEAFF,TGTGCCAGTAAAGGAACTGAAGCTTTCTTT
.,.,TRBJ1-6,TRBV7-2,CASSLRTVSSYNSPLHF,TGTGCCAGCAGCTTACGGACAGTTAGCTCCTATAATTCACCCCTCCACTTT
.,TRBD1,TRBJ1-2,TRBV29-1,CSDAGTGNSLPIYGYTF,TGCAGCGACGCCGGGACAGGGAACTCCCTTCCGATTTATGGCTACACCTTC
.,.,TRBJ2-7,TRBV7-2,CASTPPGSSYEQYF,TGTGCCAGCACCCCACCGGGAAGCTCCTACGAGCAGTACTTC
few,.,TRBJ2-5,TRBV5-1,CASSPGVAETQYF,TGCGCCAGCAGTCCGGGGGTCGCAGAGACCCAGTACTTC
.,.,TRBJ1-5,TRBV19,CASNRLRGSNQPQHF,TGTGCCAGTAATCGCCTTCGGGGCTCCAATCAGCCCCAGCATTTT
.,.,TRBJ1-2,TRBV7-2,CASSFGADQAYGYTF,TGTGCCAGCAGCTTCGGGGCTGACCAAGCCTACGGCTACACCTTC
once,.,TRBJ1-1,TRBV5-4,CASSLERSTEAFF,TGTGCCAGCAGCTTAGAGAGAAGCACTGAAGCTTTCTTT
once,.,TRBJ1-1,TRBV19,CASSPLSMNTEAFF,TGTGCCAGTAGTCCTCTCTCCATGAACACTGAAGCTTTCTTT
.,TRBD2,TRBJ2-5,TRBV5-1,CASSFGSGGRETQYF,TGCGCCAGCAGCTTTGGTAGCGGGGGGAGAGAGACCCAGTACTTC
.,.,TRBJ1-4,TRBV4-2,CASSQDTGSNEKLFF,TGTGCCAGCAGCCAAGACACAGGGAGTAATGAAAAACTGTTTTTT
.,TRBD1,TRBJ1-1,TRBV7-7,CASSFQRDRAQNTEAFF,TGTGCTAGCAGCTTCCAACGGGACAGGGCCCAGAACACTGAAGCTTTCTTT
.,.,TRBJ2-5,TRBV12-3/TRBV12-4,CASSFGGGAEGYF,.
.,.,TRBJ1-6,TRBV7-2,CASSLDPGFNSPLHF,TGTGCCAGCAGCTTAGATCCCGGGTTTAATTCACCCCTCCACTTT
.,TRBD2,TRBJ2-5,TRBV7-9,CASSPPGGVGQTQYF,TGTGCCAGCAGCCCTCCCGGGGGGGTCGGCCAGACCCAGTACTTC
.,.,TRBJ1-3,TRBV6-2/TRBV6-3,CASSWNSGNTIYF,TGTGCCAGCAGTTGGAACTCTGGAAACACCATATATTTT
.,TRBD1,TRBJ1-6,TRBV11-2,CASSSLQGLGSPLHF,TGTGCCAGCAGCTCACTACAGGGGTTGGGTTCACCCCTCCACTTT
few,.,TRBJ1-6,TRBV30,CAWDIPSGSPLHF,TGTGCCTGGGATATCCCCTCTGGATCACCCCTCCACTTT
.,.,TRBJ1-6,TRBV6-2/TRBV6-3,CASSYGNSPLHF,TGTGCCAGCAGTTACGGAAATTCACCCCTCCACTTT
.,.,TRBJ1-6,TRBV5-4,CASSFERNSPLHF,TGTGCCAGCAGCTTTGAACGGAATTCACCCCTCCACTTT
.,.,TRBJ1-1,TRBV2,CASSDRVIEAFF,TGTGCCAGCAGTGACAGGGTGATTGAAGCTTTCTTT
.,.,TRBJ1-1,TRBV12-3/TRBV12-4,CASSLQGIEAFF,TGTGCCAGCAGTCTACAGGGAATTGAAGCTTTCTTT
.,.,TRBJ2-1,TRBV27,CASSATGTPYNEQFF,TGTGCCAGCAGCGCTACAGGGACTCCTTACAATGAGCAGTTCTTC
.,TRBD2,TRBJ2-3,TRBV5-6,CASSLLAGGIGGTDTQYF,TGTGCCAGCAGCTTGTTGGCGGGGGGCATCGGGGGCACAGATACGCAGTATTTT
.,TRBD1,TRBJ2-2,TRBV11-2,CASSFTYSGTGKGELFF,TGTGCCAGCAGCTTCACTTATTCCGGGACAGGGAAAGGGGAGCTGTTTTTT
.,.,TRBJ2-2,TRBV7-6,CASSLIGTGELFF,TGTGCCAGCAGTTTAATCGGGACCGGGGAGCTGTTTTTT
.,TRBD1,TRBJ1-2,TRBV5-1,CASSVAGGSNYGYTF,TGCGCCAGCAGCGTGGCAGGGGGATCAAACTATGGCTACACCTTC